This T cell receptor (beta chain) is from a study of blood T cell repertoires in COVID-19. Study background: From T cells, B-cell-depleted T cells, or PBMCs came the material, which was cDNA or gDNA.

The count of this clone is one. The data were produced by immunoSEQ multiplex PCR, yet TCRdb's version contains in-frame clones alone and is incomplete. The data contain over 150,000 clones, 70% to 85% of them singletons. V lost 3 bases and J lost 0, with 21 bases in between. Germline CDR1 and CDR2: SGDLS and YYNGEE. The CDR3 has 18 amino acids. This TCR derives from a human donor with acute or convalescent COVID-19. The donor label of this sample is uncertain. The chain carries TRBV9 and TRBJ1-2; D is uncertain. The specimen sequenced was peripheral blood. The CDR3 DNA reads as TGTGCCAGCAGCGGTCGTCGAAGTTACAGCCTCACTAACTATGGCTACACCTTC. It yields the protein CASSGRRSYSLTNYGYTF.